These 20 T cell receptor beta chains share one sample of origin, sequenced in a study of blood T cell repertoires in COVID-19 (dated by TCRdb to 2020 to 2022). The library was generated by the immunoSEQ multiplex PCR assay. Drawn from immuneACCESS, this table holds only the in-frame rearrangements with V and J called that TCRdb kept. Clones are partly lost; checked studies trace under half to an unresolved V gene and leave the rest unexplained. The sample table records 130,000 to 150,000 clones; 85% of these occur just once. The biggest ten clones account for about 2.5% of the sample. Sequencing was done on a sample of peripheral blood. Source of these receptors: a human donor with acute or convalescent COVID-19. The donor label of this sample is uncertain.

This clone has a single count. This chain connects TRBV21-1 to TRBJ2-4; TRBD1 is taken as the D call from the table, unchecked against the DNA. TRBV21-1 is shown as a pseudogene. The CDR3 is 18 amino acids. The CDR3 loop is CASSKGTGRGTAKNIQYF. The DNA of the CDR3 is TGTGCCAGCAGCAAGGGGACAGGGAGAGGAACCGCCAAAAACATTCAGTACTTC.

In its sample, this clone was seen once. The chain employs TRBV9 and TRBJ1-3; perhaps TRBD1 as D (5 bases). The V end was cut by 4 bases, the J end by 4 bases, with 18 bases between. Germline CDR1 is SGDLS and CDR2 is YYNGEE. The CDR3 runs to 16 residues. In DNA form, the CDR3 reads TGTGCCAGCAGCCTGAGGGTCGGGGGTACAGGAAACACCATATATTTT. It codes for CASSLRVGGTGNTIYF.

The chain combines TRBV6-5 with TRBJ1-6, with 9 bases that match TRBD1. In germline, CDR1 is MNHEY, CDR2 SVGAGI. The J segment lost 7 bases and the V segment lost 5 bases, leaving 3 bases of the junction unmatched. CDR3 size: 14 residues. CDR3 DNA sequence: TGTGCCAGCAGTATTACAGGGGGCAATTCACCCCTCCACTTT. Translation: CASSITGGNSPLHF.

The DNA of the CDR3 is TGTGCCAGCAGTGCCCTAAGGGGGTCCCGGGGAAACACCATATATTTT. Encoded protein: CASSALRGSRGNTIYF. The chain uses TRBV6-1 and TRBJ1-3; D possibly corresponds to TRBD1 (6 bases). Trimming shortened V by 4 bases and J by 4 bases, and 17 bases separated the two germline ends. The V gene's germline CDR1 is MNHNS and CDR2 SASEGT. This CDR3 is built from 16 residues.

The V call is TRBV30, the J call TRBJ2-7; 15 bases agree with TRBD2. Trimming removed 0 bases from V and 4 bases from J; junction bases left unmatched: 16. CDR3 length: 20 amino acids. Looked up from germline, CDR1 is GTSNPN and CDR2 is SVGIG (reference sequence). For the CDR3, the DNA is TGTGCCTGGAGTGTACGCAGGGCGGGACTAGCGGGGGGTCGATCGTACGAGCAGTACTTC. It specifies CAWSVRRAGLAGGRSYEQYF.

The chain recombines TRBV29-1 with TRBJ1-3, with D possibly TRBD1 on 5 matching bases. The CDR3 consists of 11 residues. V gave up 7 bases and J gave up 13 bases, with 17 bases separating them. The germline V gene has CDR1 SQVTM and CDR2 ANQGSEA. The CDR3 region has the DNA TGCAGCGCTAAAAAACAAACAGGAATATATTTT. Its protein is CSAKKQTGIYF.

This clone was counted only a few times. CDR3 DNA sequence: TGCAGCGTCGGACTCCGGGACTGGGGCTATGGCTACACCTTC. It yields the protein CSVGLRDWGYGYTF. This rearrangement joins TRBV29-1 to TRBJ1-2; the D gene is possibly TRBD1 (5 bases). V shed 6 bases and J shed 4 bases, with 18 bases lying between them. The germline V gene encodes CDR1 SQVTM and CDR2 ANQGSEA. CDR3 length equals 14 residues.

The V call is TRBV6-5, the J call TRBJ2-7; TRBD1 might be the D (5 bases). The CDR3 spans 12 residues. In germline, CDR1 is MNHEY, CDR2 SVGAGI. V was trimmed by 4 bases and J by 5 bases, leaving 9 bases between them. For the CDR3, the DNA is TGTGCCAGCAGTTTAAGGGGTAACGAGCAGTACTTC. Protein: CASSLRGNEQYF.

The V call is TRBV5-1, the J call TRBJ1-2; D remains ambiguous. Germline lookup yields CDR1 SGHRS and CDR2 YFSETQ. The CDR3 sequence is 15 residues long. Trimming took 0 bases from V and 8 from J, leaving 17 bases between them. CDR3 region: CASSLGGPNSEGYTF. The CDR3 coding sequence is TGCGCCAGCAGCTTGGGCGGGCCGAACTCGGAAGGCTACACCTTC.

The V gene is TRBV6-5, the J gene TRBJ2-7; TRBD1 is a possible D gene (6 bases). The CDR3 extends over 13 amino acids. Germline lookup yields CDR1 MNHEY and CDR2 SVGAGI. V gave up 6 bases and J gave up 5 bases, with 14 bases separating them. CDR3 in DNA: TGTGCCAGCAGGTTAGACAGGCTACACGAGCAGTACTTC. Translation: CASRLDRLHEQYF.

The chain is built from TRBV20-1 and TRBJ1-2, with D maybe TRBD1 (6 bases). Trimming removed 3 bases from V and 2 bases from J, with 13 bases in between. The CDR3 totals 14 residues. Per germline, CDR1 DFQATT and CDR2 SNEGSKA (reference sequence). The CDR3 loop reads CSASMTGENYGYTF. DNA of the CDR3: TGCAGTGCTAGTATGACAGGAGAAAACTATGGCTACACCTTC.

This sequence joins TRBV30 and TRBJ2-7; TRBD1 is a possible D gene (6 bases). The V and J ends lost 4 bases and 2 bases respectively, with 9 bases between them. The germline V gene encodes CDR1 GTSNPN and CDR2 SVGIG (reference sequence). CDR3 length: 12 amino acids. Here the CDR3 reads CAWNGDTYEQYF. In DNA, the CDR3 is TGTGCCTGGAATGGGGACACCTACGAGCAGTACTTC.

The chain is built from TRBV10-3 and TRBJ2-2; 8 bases match TRBD2. CDR3 length: 17 amino acids. V gave up 2 bases and J gave up 2 bases; unmatched junction bases: 7. The germline V gene encodes CDR1 ENHRY and CDR2 SYGVKD. CDR3 nucleotide sequence: TGTGCCATCAGTGAGACTAGCGGCCCCCTCAACACCGGGGAGCTGTTTTTT. It translates to CAISETSGPLNTGELFF.

This chain uses TRBV7-9 with TRBJ2-2; 9 bases are a match to TRBD1. V lost 3 bases to trimming and J lost 6 bases; unmatched junction nucleotides: 8. The CDR3 has 16 residues. Germline loops: CDR1 SEHNR, CDR2 FQNEAQ (reference sequence). In nucleotides, the CDR3 is TGTGCCAGCAGCTTTTCCGGGACAGGGACTGCCGGGGAGCTGTTTTTT. Translation gives CASSFSGTGTAGELFF.

This rearrangement joins TRBV19 to TRBJ1-5; no reliable D call. Germline V gives CDR1 LNHDA, CDR2 SQIVND (reference sequence). CDR3 length equals 18 residues. V shed 8 bases and J shed 1 base, with 24 bases lying between them. CDR3 bases: TGTGCCAGTGGAAGTATAGCAGTGGTGGGTTCCAGCAATCAGCCCCAGCATTTT. It codes for CASGSIAVVGSSNQPQHF.

This clone was observed once. The chain uses TRBV21-1 and TRBJ2-3; the table names TRBD1, a call not compared with the DNA. TRBV21-1 represents a pseudogene. CDR3 length equals 14 residues. The CDR3 protein is CASSGRDRDYTQYF. The DNA for the CDR3 is TGTGCCAGCAGCGGCCGGGACAGGGATTATACGCAGTATTTT.

J is TRBJ1-3 and V is TRBV19; 9 bases align to TRBD1. V lost 5 bases, J lost 4 bases, and 12 bases stayed unmatched. CDR1 and CDR2 (germline): LNHDA, SQIVND (reference sequence). CDR3 length equals 17 residues. CDR3 amino acids: CASSLRGTGSHGNTIYF. Here the CDR3 DNA reads TGTGCCAGTAGTCTACGCGGGACAGGGAGTCACGGAAACACCATATATTTT.

The V and J genes are TRBV5-5 and TRBJ1-5; tentative D call: TRBD1 (5 bases). Looked up from germline, CDR1 is SGHKS and CDR2 is YYEKEE (reference sequence). The CDR3 has 14 amino acids. Trimming cost V 0 bases and J 5 bases, with 9 bases left between them. CDR3 loop: CASSLAAGDQPQHF. CDR3 in DNA: TGTGCCAGCAGCTTGGCCGCGGGGGATCAGCCCCAGCATTTT.

This clone was seen a few times. V usage is TRBV7-2 and J usage is TRBJ1-2; TRBD1 might be the D (5 bases). The CDR3 totals 15 residues. CDR1 is SGHTA, CDR2 FQGNSA, per germline. V gave up 2 bases and J gave up 5 bases, with 15 bases separating them. In nucleotides, the CDR3 is TGTGCCAGCAGCTTAATTTGGGGCGGGGCATATGGCTACACCTTC. It translates to CASSLIWGGAYGYTF.

This chain joins TRBV10-3 and TRBJ1-1, with a weak D call TRBD1 (5 bases). CDR1 ENHRY and CDR2 SYGVKD come from the germline V gene. The CDR3 is 15 amino acids. The V gene lost 0 bases and the J gene lost 3 bases, with 11 bases spanning the gap. The CDR3: CAISESVGGDTEAFF. In DNA, the CDR3 is TGTGCCATCAGTGAGTCCGTCGGGGGGGACACTGAAGCTTTCTTT.